This T cell receptor (beta chain) was identified during a study of cytomegalovirus exposure and HLA in healthy donors. To note about this clone: Its target is unknown.

Broader study findings: Among TCR beta chains of equal frequency, HLA-associated ones were more clonally expanded in a later analysis. The later analysis indicated that the majority of CMV-associated TCR beta chains appeared HLA-restricted. Researchers counted around 160 TCR beta chains as cytomegalovirus-associated. The authors judged a highly shared variant cluster likely a sequencing artifact.

Losses at the gene ends were 5 bases for V and 9 bases for J; bases not matched to a gene: 12. CDR3 size: 17 residues. The germline V gene has CDR1 SEHNR and CDR2 FQNEAQ (reference sequence). The PCR had 60 Vbeta and 13 Jbeta primers. Sequencing used immunoSEQ multiplex PCR; TCRdb keeps in-frame clones, though not all of them. The repertoire holds about 94,000 clones, with 6% to 9% as singletons. The chain is built from TRBV7-9 and TRBJ1-6; 11 positions match TRBD1. The sequenced material came from PBMCs. This TCR derives from a man aged 45-60 years in good health and CMV-seronegative. The CDR3 DNA reads TGTGCCAGCAGCCATACTGCGGGGACAGGGGGAAGTTCACCCCTCCACTTT. Translated, it gives CASSHTAGTGGSSPLHF.